The 8 T cell receptor beta chains below were found in one sample sequenced in a study of STAT5B mutations in CD4+ large granular lymphocyte leukemia. The table came from immunoSEQ multiplex PCR; TCRdb's copy has only in-frame clones and leaves some out. Here the sample spans several thousand clones, about two thirds being singletons. The sequencing input was PBMCs. The receptor source for this set is a woman aged 70-85 years with CD4+ T-cell large granular lymphocyte leukemia.

The rearrangement uses TRBV2 and TRBJ1-5, with D uncertain. The germline V gene has CDR1 SNHLY and CDR2 FYNNEI. The CDR3 loop spans 13 amino acids. V lost 3 bases to trimming and J lost 7 bases, with 10 bases between them. CDR3 loop: CASSDTGEQPQHF. The DNA of the CDR3 is TGTGCCAGCAGTGATACCGGGGAACAGCCCCAGCATTTT.

This clone was seen more than once but under ten times. The rearrangement joins TRBV6-5 to TRBJ1-2; 12 nucleotides line up with TRBD1. CDR3 size: 15 residues. Germline CDR1 and CDR2: MNHEY and SVGAGI. V gave up 2 bases and J gave up 5 bases; unmatched junction bases: 3. The CDR3 coding sequence is TGTGCCAGCAGTTACGGGACAGGGGGCGGATATGGCTACACCTTC. Its protein is CASSYGTGGGYGYTF.

This clone counts as medium-sized. V usage is TRBV6-1 and J usage is TRBJ1-6, with 8 bases fitting TRBD1. This CDR3 is built from 14 residues. Germline V gives CDR1 MNHNS, CDR2 SASEGT. V trimming: 1 base; J trimming: 10 bases; junction bases outside the gene matches: 3. CDR3 loop: CASSEEGQVSPLHF. CDR3 nucleotide sequence: TGTGCCAGCAGTGAAGAGGGACAGGTATCACCCCTCCACTTT.

The chain has TRBV6-5 and TRBJ1-2; D remains unclear. V was trimmed by 0 bases and J by 5 bases, leaving 4 bases between them. The CDR3 totals 12 residues. Germline loops: CDR1 MNHEY, CDR2 SVGAGI. The CDR3 bases are TGTGCCAGCAGTTACTCGGGGTATGGCTACACCTTC. It is translated as CASSYSGYGYTF.

The chain is built from TRBV5-1 and TRBJ1-4; D ambiguous. Trimming pared 4 bases from V and 8 bases from J, leaving 18 bases between. CDR1 and CDR2 (germline): SGHRS, YFSETQ. The CDR3 has 15 amino acids. The CDR3 DNA follows: TGCGCCAGCAGCCTCCTCGGGCAGCCGGGGGAAAAACTGTTTTTT. Encoded protein: CASSLLGQPGEKLFF.

V and J are TRBV11-2 and TRBJ2-7; D remains unclear. The CDR3 runs to 12 residues. Germline V gene sequence: CDR1 SGHAT, CDR2 FQNNGV. V lost 5 bases and J lost 4, with 9 bases in between. CDR3 nucleotides: TGTGCCAGCAGCCGAACCTTTTACGAGCAGTACTTC. It yields the protein CASSRTFYEQYF.

The chain combines TRBV14 with TRBJ2-7; no reliable D call. Germline V lookup: CDR1 SGHDN, CDR2 FVKESK. V lost 5 bases to trimming and J lost 7 bases, with 15 bases between them. This CDR3 has 13 residues. CDR3 bases: TGTGCCAGCAGCGCCTCCCGCCCCGGGGAGCAGTACTTC. It translates to CASSASRPGEQYF.

V and J are TRBV30 and TRBJ2-5; tentatively, D is TRBD2 (6 bases). The CDR3 is made up of 14 amino acids. Trimming took 3 bases from V and 2 from J, leaving 13 bases between them. Germline V gene lookup returns CDR1 GTSNPN and CDR2 SVGIG (reference sequence). DNA for the CDR3: TGTGCCTGGAGCATTACTCGGGGGCAAGAGACCCAGTACTTC. Encoded protein: CAWSITRGQETQYF.